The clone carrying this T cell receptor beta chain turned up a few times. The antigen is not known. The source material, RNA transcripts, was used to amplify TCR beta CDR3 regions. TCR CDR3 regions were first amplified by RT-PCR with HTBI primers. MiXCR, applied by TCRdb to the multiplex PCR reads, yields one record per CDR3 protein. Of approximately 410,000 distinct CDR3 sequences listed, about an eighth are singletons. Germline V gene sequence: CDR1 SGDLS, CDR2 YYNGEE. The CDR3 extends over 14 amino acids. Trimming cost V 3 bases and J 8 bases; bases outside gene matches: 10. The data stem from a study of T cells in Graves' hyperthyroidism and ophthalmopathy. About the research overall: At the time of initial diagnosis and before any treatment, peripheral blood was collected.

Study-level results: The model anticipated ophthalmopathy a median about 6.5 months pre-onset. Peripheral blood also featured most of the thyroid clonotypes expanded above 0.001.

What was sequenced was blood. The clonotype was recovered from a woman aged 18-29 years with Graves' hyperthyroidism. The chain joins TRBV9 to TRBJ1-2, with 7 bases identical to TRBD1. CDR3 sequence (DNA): TGTGCCAGCAGCGCCGGACAGGCAGGTGTAGGCTACACCTTC. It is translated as CASSAGQAGVGYTF.